Listed below are T cell receptor beta chains from one sample, sequenced in a study of blood T cells in healthy people across ages. MiXCR was run by TCRdb on the 5' RACE reads, yielding one entry per CDR3 protein. The data hold about 780,000 distinct CDR3 sequences, with about 45% observed a single time. Sequencing used blood. The receptors were sampled from a man older than 75 in good health. Both conserved end residues are part of each CDR3. Each record gives: J gene, V gene, clone size, D gene, CDR3 DNA, CDR3 protein. The D gene is left open where the match is weak. Rows give clone size only sometimes, using once, few, many, or a class for an expanded clone.

TRBJ2-1 | TRBV29-1 | many | NA | TGCAGCGTTGACGGGGGGCGGGGGAGTTACAATGAGCAGTTCTTC | CSVDGGRGSYNEQFF
TRBJ2-1 | TRBV5-1 | few | TRBD2 | TGCGCCAGCAGCTTGTATAGCGGGAGGGCCAGTGAGCAGTTCTTC | CASSLYSGRASEQFF
TRBJ2-7 | TRBV7-2 | NA | NA | TGTGCCAGCAGCTCCCGGAAGGGGGTATCCTACGAGCAGTACTTC | CASSSRKGVSYEQYF
TRBJ1-2 | TRBV10-3 | NA | NA | TGTGCCATCAGTGAGAGGGAGTCCTCGGATGGCTACACCTTC | CAISERESSDGYTF
TRBJ2-1 | TRBV6-5 | few | NA | TGTGCCAGCAGGAGAGACAATGAGCAGTTCTTC | CASRRDNEQFF
TRBJ1-2 | TRBV5-1 | NA | TRBD1 | TGCGTCAGCAGCTTGTCGTCAGGACAGGGCCATGGCTACACCTTC | CVSSLSSGQGHGYTF
TRBJ2-1 | TRBV5-1 | few | TRBD2 | TGCGCCAGCAGCCAGACTAGCGGGAGGGACGGTGAGCAGTTCTTC | CASSQTSGRDGEQFF
TRBJ2-2 | TRBV27 | few | TRBD2 | TGTGCCAGCAGTCAGAGACTAGCGCGAAGCGGGGAGCTGTTTTTT | CASSQRLARSGELFF
TRBJ2-2 | TRBV6-2/TRBV6-3 | once | NA | TGTGCCAGCAGAAGGTTCACCGGGGAGCTGTTTTTT | CASRRFTGELFF
TRBJ2-1 | TRBV7-9 | many | TRBD2 | TGTGCCAGCAGTTTACCGGGACTAGCAAATGAGCAGTTCTTC | CASSLPGLANEQFF
TRBJ2-5 | TRBV29-1 | NA | TRBD1 | TGCAGCATTAGACAGGGGGCAGCGGAGACCCAGTACTTC | CSIRQGAAETQYF
TRBJ2-7 | TRBV12-3/TRBV12-4 | NA | NA | TGTGCCAGCAGTTTGATGGCGGGGCCCTACGAGCAGTACTTC | CASSLMAGPYEQYF
TRBJ2-5 | TRBV7-9 | NA | NA | TGTGCCAGCAGCTTAAACACTCCGGAAGGACGGCAGTACTTC | CASSLNTPEGRQYF
TRBJ2-7 | TRBV6-5 | NA | TRBD1 | TGTGCCAGCAGTTACACCTACAGGGGGCCTACCTACGAGCAGTACTTC | CASSYTYRGPTYEQYF
TRBJ2-7 | TRBV28 | few | TRBD1 | TGTGCCAGCAGCCGTACTCACAGGGGGTACGAGCAGTACTTC | CASSRTHRGYEQYF
TRBJ1-2 | TRBV29-1 | few | NA | TGCAGCGTTGGGCCGAGGCAGGGAGGATTTGGCTACACCTTC | CSVGPRQGGFGYTF
TRBJ1-6 | TRBV15 | few | NA | TGTGCCACCAGCAGAGCGCGGGGTTATTCACCCCTCCACTTT | CATSRARGYSPLHF
TRBJ2-7 | TRBV5-1 | NA | TRBD2 | TGCGCCAGCAGCTTGGGGACTAGCGGGAGGGTGACGAGAAGATACGAGCAGTACTTC | CASSLGTSGRVTRRYEQYF
TRBJ2-2 | TRBV7-2 | NA | NA | TGTGCCAGCAACAGGGGCCAGGGGGAGGTGTTTTTT | CASNRGQGEVFF
TRBJ2-7 | TRBV3-1 | many | TRBD2 | TGTGCCAGCAGCCGAGGACTAGCGGGAGCCTACGAGCAGTACTTC | CASSRGLAGAYEQYF
TRBJ2-1 | TRBV20-1 | NA | NA | TGCAGCACCGAGAGCTCCTACAATGAGCAGTTCTTC | CSTESSYNEQFF
TRBJ1-2 | TRBV7-8 | NA | TRBD1 | TGTGCCAGCAGCTCGAGCGACAGGGTTAACTATGGCTACACCTTC | CASSSSDRVNYGYTF
TRBJ2-5 | TRBV4-1 | NA | NA | TGCGCCAGCAGCCCGCACACGAGAGAGACCCAGTACTTC | CASSPHTRETQYF
TRBJ2-1 | TRBV7-2 | few | TRBD2 | TGTGCCATCCTCGGGAGGGGGAGGGACAATGAGCAGTTCTTC | CAILGRGRDNEQFF
TRBJ2-5 | TRBV11-3 | NA | TRBD2 | TGTGCCAGCAGCTTAGATCCCGGAGGTCCTAGCGGGAAAGAGACCCAGTACTTC | CASSLDPGGPSGKETQYF
TRBJ2-1 | TRBV20-1 | NA | TRBD1 | TGCAGTGCTAGGTCGGACAGGGGGTTTTGGGACTCCTCCTCCTACGAGCAGTTCTTC | CSARSDRGFWDSSSYEQFF
TRBJ1-1 | TRBV18 | NA | TRBD1 | TGTGCCAGCTCATACAGGGGTACGGACACTGAAGCTTTCTTT | CASSYRGTDTEAFF
TRBJ2-5 | TRBV3-1 | NA | NA | TGTGCCAGCAGCCAATCAGGGGTGGGAGAGACCCAGTACTTC | CASSQSGVGETQYF
TRBJ1-4 | TRBV16 | NA | NA | TGTGCCAGCAGCCTTACGGGTTGGAACAGGCCTGAAAAACTGTTTTTT | CASSLTGWNRPEKLFF
TRBJ2-1 | TRBV29-1 | NA | NA | TGCAGCACGAGTATATTAGCGAACAATGAGCAGTTCTTC | CSTSILANNEQFF
TRBJ2-1 | TRBV18 | NA | TRBD2 | TGTGCCAGCTCACCCTCAGGACTAGCGTATGAGCAGTTCTTC | CASSPSGLAYEQFF
TRBJ2-7 | TRBV5-1 | few | NA | TGCGCCAGCAGCCCAACAACGGACGCAGTCCGCTACGAGCAGTACTTC | CASSPTTDAVRYEQYF